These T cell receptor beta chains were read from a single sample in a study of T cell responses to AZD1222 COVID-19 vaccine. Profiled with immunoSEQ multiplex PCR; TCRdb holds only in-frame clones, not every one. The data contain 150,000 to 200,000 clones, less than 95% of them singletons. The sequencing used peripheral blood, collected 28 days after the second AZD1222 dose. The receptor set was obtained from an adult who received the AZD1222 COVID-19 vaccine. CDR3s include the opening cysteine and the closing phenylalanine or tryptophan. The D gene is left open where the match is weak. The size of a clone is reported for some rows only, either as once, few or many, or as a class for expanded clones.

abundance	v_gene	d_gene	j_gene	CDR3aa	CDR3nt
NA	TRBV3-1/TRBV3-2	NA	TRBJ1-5	CASSLGLNQPQHF	TGTGCCAGCAGCCTCGGCCTCAATCAGCCCCAGCATTTT
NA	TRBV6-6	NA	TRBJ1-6	CASSYSQQYNSPLHF	TGTGCCAGCAGTTACTCGCAACAGTATAATTCACCCCTCCACTTT
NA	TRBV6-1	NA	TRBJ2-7	CASSEVTGPSSYEQYF	TGTGCCAGCAGTGAAGTTACAGGGCCGAGCTCCTACGAGCAGTACTTC
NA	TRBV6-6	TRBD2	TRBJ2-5	CASSSSLAGDEETQYF	TGTGCCAGCAGTTCTTCCCTAGCGGGGGATGAAGAGACCCAGTACTTC
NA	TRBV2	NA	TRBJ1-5	CASSGGQGTFQPQHF	TGTGCCAGCAGTGGGGGTCAGGGGACGTTTCAGCCCCAGCATTTT
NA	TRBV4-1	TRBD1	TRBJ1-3	CASSQDSRGTGNTIYF	TGCGCCAGCAGCCAAGATTCCAGGGGGACAGGAAACACCATATATTTT
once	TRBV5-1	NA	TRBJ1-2	CASNGGDSVLDGYTF	TGCGCCAGCAATGGGGGTGACAGTGTTCTAGATGGCTACACCTTC
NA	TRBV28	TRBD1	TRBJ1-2	CASTPPIGGTGGF	TGTGCCAGCACCCCCCCCATCGGAGGGACAGGGGGGTTC
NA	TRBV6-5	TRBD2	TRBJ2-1	CASTVTSGHNNEQFF	TGTGCCAGCACTGTTACTAGCGGACATAACAATGAGCAGTTCTTC
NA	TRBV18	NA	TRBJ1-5	CASSSNGAGRLQPQHF	TGTGCCAGCTCCTCCAACGGGGCGGGGAGATTACAGCCCCAGCATTTT
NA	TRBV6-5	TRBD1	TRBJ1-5	CASRDRDQPQHF	TGTGCCAGCAGAGACAGGGATCAGCCCCAGCATTTT
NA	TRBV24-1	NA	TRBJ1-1	CATGRGTEAFF	TGTGCCACCGGACGCGGGACTGAAGCTTTCTTT
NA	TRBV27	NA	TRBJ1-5	CASSYTGAGFNQPQHF	TGTGCCAGCAGTTACACGGGGGCAGGGTTCAATCAGCCCCAGCATTTT
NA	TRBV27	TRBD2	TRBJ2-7	CASSLGAGGPYEQYF	TGTGCCAGCAGTCTAGGAGCGGGAGGGCCCTACGAGCAGTACTTC
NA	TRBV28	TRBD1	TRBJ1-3	CASRRQGADTIYF	TGTGCCAGCAGAAGACAGGGGGCTGACACCATATATTTT